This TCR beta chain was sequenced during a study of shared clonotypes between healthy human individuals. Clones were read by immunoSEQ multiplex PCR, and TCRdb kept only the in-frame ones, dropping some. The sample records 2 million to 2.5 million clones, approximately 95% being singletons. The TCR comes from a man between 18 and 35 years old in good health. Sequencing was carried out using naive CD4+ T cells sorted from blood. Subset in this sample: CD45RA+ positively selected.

The CDR3 here is CASSFGAGAYEQYF. As DNA, the CDR3 is TGTGCCAGCAGCTTCGGGGCAGGAGCCTACGAGCAGTACTTC. The V call is TRBV5-8, the J call TRBJ2-7; the D call may be TRBD1 or TRBD2 (5 bases each). This CDR3 is 14 amino acids long. V was pared by 2 bases and J by 2 bases, with 11 bases between. CDR1 and CDR2 (germline): SGHTS, YDEGEE. Full variable domain (remainder filled in from reference TRBV5-8 and TRBJ2-7): EAGVTQSPTHLIKTRGQQATLRCSPISGHTSVYWYQQALGLGLQFLLWYDEGEERNRGNFPPRFSGRQFPNYSSELNVNALELEDSALYLCASSFGAGAYEQYFGPGTRLTVT.